This note documents a single TCR beta chain sequence. Its antigen remains unknown. The CDR3 length is 17 residues. Looked up from germline, CDR1 is LGHNT and CDR2 is FRNRAP. V was cut by 5 bases and J by 0 bases, with 18 bases left in between. The sample comes from a study of T cells after posttransplantation cyclophosphamide. Regarding the study as a whole: Later post-transplant blood repertoires were often dominated by donor CD8+ memory clones. After PTCy, TRB diversity resembled that of CNI/methotrexate controls.

Data came from immunoSEQ multiplex PCR; TCRdb stores just in-frame clones and leaves some out. The data contain approximately 52,000 clones, 86% of them singletons. The receptor comes from a man aged 30 to 39 with a blood cancer, CMV-positive, and with a related stem cell donor. The V gene is TRBV12-5, the J gene TRBJ2-3; D perhaps matches TRBD2 (5 bases). Sequences were obtained from PBMCs. The CDR3 DNA reads as TGTGCTAGTGGTCGAGAGGGCTACTCGGACAGCACAGATACGCAGTATTTT. Protein: CASGREGYSDSTDTQYF.